The 22 T cell receptor beta chains below were found in one sample sequenced in a study of blood T cells in healthy people across ages. A J-beta primer mix and a sample-barcoded 5' primer were used in a second PCR of roughly 6 to 12 cycles. MiXCR, applied by TCRdb to the 5' RACE reads, yields one record per CDR3 protein. The table records about 720,000 distinct CDR3 sequences, 20% to 30% of them present only once. These data are also associated with another study on T cells of mothers and their children.

The specimen sequenced was blood. These receptors were collected from a boy aged 5 to 17 in good health.

The chain couples TRBV4-2 to TRBJ2-5, with D perhaps matching TRBD2 (6 bases). CDR1 and CDR2 from the germline V gene are LGHNA and YNFKEQ. The length of the CDR3 is 13 residues. V was trimmed by 3 bases and J by 7 bases, leaving 12 bases between them. CDR3 nucleotide sequence: TGTGCCAGCAGCCAGCCCCTGGAGGGGACCCAGTACTTC. Amino acid sequence: CASSQPLEGTQYF.

This clonotype occurred a few times. V usage is TRBV4-3 and J usage is TRBJ2-1; 8 nucleotides match TRBD2. J gave up 15 bases and V 4 bases, and 11 bases lay outside the gene matches. The CDR3 runs 13 residues. Per germline, CDR1 LGHNA and CDR2 YSLEER. CDR3 in amino acids: CASSPAVGTRRFF. CDR3 in DNA: TGCGCCAGCAGCCCAGCGGTGGGGACTAGGCGGTTCTTC.

This clonotype was recorded a few times. The chain has TRBV7-2 and TRBJ2-5, with D tentatively TRBD2 (6 bases). V was shortened by 1 base and J by 1 base, with 10 bases between the two germline ends. The CDR3 has 15 residues. Germline-derived CDR1 and CDR2 are SGHTA and FQGNSA. For the CDR3, the DNA is TGTGCCAGCAGCTTAGGAGGGACTCCCCAAGAGACCCAGTACTTC. The encoded protein is CASSLGGTPQETQYF. Complete variable domain (other parts from reference TRBV7-2 and TRBJ2-5): GAGVSQSPSNKVTEKGKDVELRCDPISGHTALYWYRQSLGQGLEFLIYFQGNSAPDKSGLPSDRFSAERTGGSVSTLTIQRTQQEDSAVYLCASSLGGTPQETQYFGPGTRLLVL.

The CDR3 nucleotides read TGTGCCAGCAGTCCTGGACAGCTTCTGGATACGCAGTATTTT. Translating it yields CASSPGQLLDTQYF. This chain connects TRBV12-3 or TRBV12-4 to TRBJ2-3, with D possibly TRBD1 on 6 matching bases. Trimming pared 5 bases from V and 6 bases from J, leaving 15 bases between. This CDR3 is built from 14 residues.

V is TRBV29-1 and J is TRBJ1-1, with 9 nucleotides matching TRBD1. The germline CDR1 and CDR2 sequences are SQVTM and ANQGSEA. The CDR3 has 17 residues. V lost 0 bases and J lost 1; bases outside the gene matches: 9. CDR3 DNA: TGCAGCGTTGAAGACCTCTTTGGACAGGGGAAGAACACTGAAGCTTTCTTT. This translates into CSVEDLFGQGKNTEAFF.

This clonotype was seen a few times. CDR3 in amino acids: CSVEGTSGTGEQFF. The CDR3 coding sequence is TGCAGCGTTGAAGGGACTAGCGGGACGGGTGAGCAGTTCTTC. The rearrangement links TRBV29-1 to TRBJ2-5; 12 nucleotides agree with TRBD2. The J call is uncertain, as TRBJ2-1 better fits the DNA end. The germline CDR1 and CDR2 sequences are SQVTM and ANQGSEA. This CDR3 spans 14 amino acids.

Only a few counts were recorded for this clonotype. The rearrangement joins TRBV20-1 to TRBJ2-3; D is undetermined. This CDR3 is built from 17 residues. V was cut by 6 bases and J by 3 bases, with 25 bases left in between. Germline V gives CDR1 DFQATT, CDR2 SNEGSKA (reference sequence). Here the CDR3 DNA reads TGCAGTGCCCCAACAGTAGGAGTTGTTAGGGTGACAGATACGCAGTATTTT. Its translation: CSAPTVGVVRVTDTQYF.

The chain couples TRBV27 to TRBJ2-5; unclear D gene. Trimming took off 6 bases at V and 1 base at J, with 18 bases between the two ends. Germline loops: CDR1 MNHEY, CDR2 SMNVEV (reference sequence). CDR3 length: 16 residues. The CDR3 sequence: CASSPTRSESQETQYF. CDR3 in DNA: TGTGCCAGCAGCCCCACCCGATCGGAAAGCCAAGAGACCCAGTACTTC.

This clonotype is a singleton in its sample. The chain combines TRBV20-1 with TRBJ1-5; D unresolved. This CDR3 is built from 14 residues. Germline assignment: CDR1 DFQATT and CDR2 SNEGSKA (reference sequence). V lost 2 bases to trimming and J lost 0 bases, with 8 bases between them. The CDR3 DNA reads TGCAGTGCTAGAACAGCAAATAGCAATCAGCCCCAGCATTTT. It specifies CSARTANSNQPQHF.

This clonotype occurred a few times. The V call is TRBV28, the J call TRBJ2-5, with TRBD2 identical over 9 bases. CDR1 MDHEN and CDR2 SYDVKM come from the germline V gene. This CDR3 comprises 18 residues. J was trimmed by 2 bases and V by 3 bases; bases with no gene match: 13. The CDR3 loop reads CASSLNGVAGAPQETQYF. Here the CDR3 DNA reads TGTGCCAGCAGTTTGAATGGAGTAGCGGGGGCTCCTCAAGAGACCCAGTACTTC.

The chain has TRBV3-1 and TRBJ2-5; no clear D gene. The germline V gene has CDR1 LGHDT and CDR2 YNNKEL (reference sequence). The CDR3 extends over 13 amino acids. V shed 8 bases and J shed 7 bases, with 17 bases lying between them. CDR3 nucleotides: TGTGCCAGCCTCAAACCCGTCGCAGGGACCCAGTACTTC. This sequence encodes CASLKPVAGTQYF.

DNA for the CDR3: TGTGCCAGCAGCGGGACCTATAATTCACCCCTCCACTTT. Protein sequence: CASSGTYNSPLHF. The V and J genes are TRBV6-1 and TRBJ1-6; D unresolved. In germline, CDR1 is MNHNS, CDR2 SASEGT. Between the trimmed V and J ends, which lost 6 bases and 2 bases, there was a span of 5 bases. The CDR3 contains 13 residues.

This clonotype was counted many times. The CDR3 reads CASGLRVDYGYTF. In DNA, the CDR3 is TGTGCCAGCGGTTTGCGGGTTGACTATGGCTACACCTTC. The rearrangement uses TRBV5-5 and TRBJ1-2, with D unresolved. This CDR3 has 13 amino acids. Trimming stripped 7 bases from V and 3 bases from J, with 13 bases between. Germline assignment: CDR1 SGHKS and CDR2 YYEKEE (reference sequence).

The chain uses TRBV12-3 or TRBV12-4 and TRBJ2-3, with D possibly TRBD2 on 6 matching bases. The CDR3 runs to 15 residues. V was cut by 1 base and J by 4 bases, with 12 bases left in between. CDR3 region: CASSLEARGADTQYF. In nucleotides, the CDR3 is TGTGCCAGCAGTTTAGAGGCGCGGGGCGCAGATACGCAGTATTTT.

This chain connects TRBV5-6 to TRBJ2-1; D is perhaps TRBD1 (6 bases). Trimming removed 4 bases from V and 8 bases from J, with 13 bases in between. This CDR3 comprises 13 residues. Germline CDR1 SGHDT, CDR2 YYEEEE. The CDR3 spells CASSPTTGYEQFF. CDR3 sequence (DNA): TGTGCCAGCAGCCCTACCACAGGGTATGAGCAGTTCTTC.

The chain couples TRBV27 to TRBJ2-1; possible D gene TRBD1, 5 bases. In germline, CDR1 is MNHEY, CDR2 SMNVEV (reference sequence). Trimming pared 7 bases from V and 0 bases from J, leaving 22 bases between. This CDR3 has 18 amino acids. The CDR3 nucleotides are TGTGCCAGCACCCCTGCCCGACAGCGCTTGAGCTCCTACAATGAGCAGTTCTTC. Residues: CASTPARQRLSSYNEQFF.

This clonotype showed up just once. The V gene is TRBV14, the J gene TRBJ1-1; TRBD1 matches 9 bases. The CDR3 is 15 residues long. Unmatched junction bases numbered 4, after V lost 1 base and J lost 4 bases. Germline V gives CDR1 SGHDN, CDR2 FVKESK. CDR3 in amino acids: CASSQVGTGSTEAFF. In DNA, the CDR3 is TGTGCCAGCAGCCAAGTAGGGACAGGGAGCACTGAAGCTTTCTTT.

As for this clonotype: A read error may account for a junction end that differs from germline. J is TRBJ2-1 and V is TRBV3-1, with TRBD2 matching over 14 bases. This CDR3 contains 16 residues. Germline loops: CDR1 LGHDT, CDR2 YNNKEL (reference sequence). CDR3 region: CTSSKPGLAGDNEQFF. CDR3 sequence (DNA): TGTACCAGCAGCAAACCGGGACTAGCGGGAGATAATGAGCAGTTCTTC.

This clonotype was seen a handful of times. The rearrangement uses TRBV20-1 and TRBJ2-6; 7 bases map to TRBD2. This CDR3 is 14 amino acids long. In germline, CDR1 is DFQATT, CDR2 SNEGSKA (reference sequence). The trim removed 6 bases at V and 3 bases at J, leaving 5 bases unmatched. CDR3 in DNA: TGCAGTGCGGCGGGAGCGCGTGGGGCCAACGTCCTGACTTTC. Translation gives CSAAGARGANVLTF.

V is TRBV21-1 and J is TRBJ1-4; the D call of TRBD1 is as the table states it, not checked on the DNA. TRBV21-1 constitutes a pseudogene. The CDR3 runs to 14 residues. CDR3 DNA: TGTGCCAGCAGCACCCGACAGGGGGGGGAAAAACTGTTTTTT. It specifies CASSTRQGGEKLFF.

The genes are TRBV11-2 and TRBJ2-3, with D perhaps matching TRBD1 or TRBD2 (6 bases each). V was pared by 4 bases and J by 2 bases, with 25 bases between. The CDR3 is 19 amino acids. Germline V gives CDR1 SGHAT, CDR2 FQNNGV. CDR3 in DNA: TGTGCCAGCAGCTCCCTCGACAGGAGGGCCTTAATTTACACAGATACGCAGTATTTT. It translates to CASSSLDRRALIYTDTQYF.

The CDR3 DNA reads as TGTGCCAGCAGCGGGGAAGGTTACAATCAGCCCCAGCATTTT. It encodes CASSGEGYNQPQHF. The gene calls are TRBV7-8 and TRBJ1-5, with unresolved D. V shed 5 bases and J shed 3 bases, with 11 bases lying between them. The germline gives CDR1 SGHVS, CDR2 FQNEAQ. The CDR3 consists of 14 residues.